This entry lists 30 T cell receptor beta chains sequenced from one sample in a study of blood T cell repertoires in COVID-19 (dated by TCRdb to 2020 to 2021). Library preparation employed the immunoSEQ multiplex PCR assay. The table was pulled from immuneACCESS by TCRdb, which kept in-frame rearrangements only. Such tables lose some clones; where checked, under half of the loss comes from unresolved V genes, and the rest has no known cause. Here the sample has about 190,000 clones; roughly 82% occur a single time. In total, the top ten clones hold over 5% of the sample. Sequenced material: peripheral blood. The receptors originated from a woman in her 30s with acute or convalescent COVID-19.

The genes are TRBV6-2 or TRBV6-3 and TRBJ1-1; D may be TRBD1 (6 bases). CDR1 and CDR2 from the germline V gene are MNHEY and SVGEGT. V lost 5 bases to trimming and J lost 11 bases, with 18 bases between them. This CDR3 has 13 amino acids. The CDR3 protein is CASSIQGNRVAFF. The CDR3 DNA is TGTGCCAGCAGTATACAGGGTAATAGGGTCGCTTTCTTT.

J is TRBJ2-5 and V is TRBV5-6; D may be TRBD1 (6 bases). This CDR3 comprises 15 residues. The germline V and J ends were trimmed by 0 bases and 3 bases, with 12 bases remaining between them. The V gene's germline CDR1 is SGHDT and CDR2 YYEEEE. CDR3 DNA sequence: TGTGCCAGCAGCTTGGCGGGGACATTTAAAGAGACCCAGTACTTC. It specifies CASSLAGTFKETQYF.

Only one count was recorded for this clone. The CDR3 DNA reads as TGTGCCAGCTCACGGCTTATCCCGGACAGGGCTGGAAACACCATATATTTT. Protein sequence: CASSRLIPDRAGNTIYF. This chain connects TRBV18 to TRBJ1-3; 8 positions match TRBD1. The germline gives CDR1 KGHSH, CDR2 LQKENI. J was trimmed by 2 bases and V by 4 bases; bases with no gene match: 10. The CDR3 extends over 17 amino acids.

The genes are TRBV19 and TRBJ2-7; TRBD2 matches at 11 bases. With 6 bases clipped from V and 2 bases from J, the junction kept 9 bases outside the gene matches. This CDR3 comprises 16 residues. CDR1 is LNHDA, CDR2 SQIVND, per germline (reference sequence). CDR3 residues: CASRQTGLAGTYEQYF. For the CDR3, the DNA is TGTGCCAGTAGACAAACCGGACTAGCGGGTACCTACGAGCAGTACTTC.

Only a few counts were recorded for this clone. The V gene is TRBV7-9, the J gene TRBJ2-7; D may be TRBD2 (6 bases). CDR3 length: 15 residues. V lost 3 bases and J lost 2, with 14 bases in between. CDR1 is SEHNR, CDR2 FQNEAQ, per germline (reference sequence). The CDR3 bases are TGTGCCAGCAGCTTGACCGGGTCGGGGGCCTACGAGCAGTACTTC. Its translation: CASSLTGSGAYEQYF.

V usage is TRBV19 and J usage is TRBJ1-1; 9 bases align to TRBD1. The germline CDR1 and CDR2 sequences are LNHDA and SQIVND (reference sequence). CDR3 size: 14 residues. V was clipped by 7 bases and J by 6 bases; unmatched bases: 9. Written as DNA, the CDR3 is TGTGCCAGTAATAGACAGGGGGGGTTCGCTGAAGCTTTCTTT. This translates into CASNRQGGFAEAFF.

This clone was found a few times. V and J are TRBV6-5 and TRBJ1-1, with a tentative D call TRBD1 (5 bases). The V end lost 6 bases, the J end lost 0 bases, and 11 bases lay between the germline ends. Per germline, CDR1 MNHEY and CDR2 SVGAGI. This CDR3 is built from 14 residues. Here the CDR3 DNA reads TGTGCCAGCAGGGAGGGGAGCATGAACACTGAAGCTTTCTTT. It translates to CASREGSMNTEAFF.

The rearrangement joins TRBV27 to TRBJ2-5, with 7 positions matching TRBD1. Looked up from germline, CDR1 is MNHEY and CDR2 is SMNVEV (reference sequence). CDR3 size: 16 residues. V shed 4 bases, J shed 4 bases, and the junction held 12 bases outside the gene matches. The DNA of the CDR3 is TGTGCCAGCAGTTCCCGGAGTGGACCAGGGGGAGAGACCCAGTACTTC. It specifies CASSSRSGPGGETQYF.

CDR3 DNA: TGTGCCACCAGCAGTCACATGGGGCAGGGTGGAAACACCATATATTTT. Translating it yields CATSSHMGQGGNTIYF. The chain carries TRBV15 and TRBJ1-3; tentatively, D is TRBD1 (5 bases). The CDR3 sequence is 16 residues long. With 3 bases removed from V and 3 bases from J, the gap between germline ends came to 15 bases. From germline, CDR1 is LNHNV and CDR2 YYDKDF (reference sequence).

The chain uses TRBV15 and TRBJ1-5; 8 bases match TRBD1. The ends lost 4 bases at V and 1 base at J; junction bases unmatched: 3. CDR1 and CDR2 (germline): LNHNV, YYDKDF (reference sequence). This CDR3 is 15 amino acids long. CDR3 residues: CATSIRGRSNQPQHF. Here the CDR3 DNA reads TGTGCCACCAGCATCAGGGGGCGAAGCAATCAGCCCCAGCATTTT.

This clone was counted once. The chain carries TRBV28 and TRBJ2-5, with D perhaps TRBD1 (6 bases). V was cut by 5 bases and J by 7 bases, with 14 bases left in between. There are 13 residues in the CDR3. CDR1 is MDHEN and CDR2 is SYDVKM in the germline V gene. The CDR3 region is CASSRGTPRTQYF. In nucleotides, the CDR3 is TGTGCCAGCAGTAGGGGGACGCCGCGGACCCAGTACTTC.

The chain employs TRBV28 and TRBJ1-5, with D unresolved. The length of the CDR3 is 14 residues. V dropped 6 bases and J dropped 0 bases, with 9 bases sitting between them. From germline, CDR1 is MDHEN and CDR2 SYDVKM. The CDR3 sequence: CASSSQDSNQPQHF. Here the CDR3 DNA reads TGTGCCAGCAGCAGCCAGGATAGCAATCAGCCCCAGCATTTT.

This clone appeared a single time. The chain has TRBV7-2 and TRBJ1-5; 8 bases are shared with TRBD1. CDR3 length: 14 amino acids. Germline V gene data show CDR1 as SGHTA and CDR2 as FQGNSA. The J segment lost 7 bases and the V segment lost 4 bases, leaving 6 bases of the junction unmatched. The CDR3, as DNA: TGTGCCAGCAGCTCTGACAGGGGAAGACAGCCCCAGCATTTT. This translates into CASSSDRGRQPQHF.

This chain uses TRBV5-1 with TRBJ2-7; D may be TRBD1 (6 bases). Germline V gene lookup returns CDR1 SGHRS and CDR2 YFSETQ. Trimming took 0 bases from V and 4 from J, leaving 8 bases between them. CDR3 length: 13 amino acids. Here the CDR3 DNA reads TGCGCCAGCAGCTTGGACAGGGCTTACGAGCAGTACTTC. It translates to CASSLDRAYEQYF. Complete variable domain (other parts from reference TRBV5-1 and TRBJ2-7): KAGVTQTPRYLIKTRGQQVTLSCSPISGHRSVSWYQQTPGQGLQFLFEYFSETQRNKGNFPGRFSGRQFSNSRSEMNVSTLELGDSALYLCASSLDRAYEQYFGPGTRLTVT.

This clone was counted only a few times. The genes are TRBV3-1 (or the pseudogene TRBV3-2) and TRBJ1-1; possible D gene TRBD1, 5 bases. The CDR3 loop spans 14 amino acids. Per germline, CDR1 LGHDT and CDR2 YNNKEL (reference sequence). V was pared by 4 bases and J by 1 base, with 10 bases between. The CDR3 loop reads CASSLGGQNTEAFF. The DNA of the CDR3 is TGTGCCAGCAGCCTCGGGGGTCAGAACACTGAAGCTTTCTTT.

This clone is a singleton in its sample. The V call is TRBV11-2, the J call TRBJ2-7; 7 positions match TRBD2. CDR1 and CDR2 from the germline V gene are SGHAT and FQNNGV. Germline trimming cut 4 bases from V and 0 bases from J; bases unmatched to any gene: 6. The CDR3 has 15 amino acids. CDR3 sequence: CASSWGGGSSYEQYF. The CDR3, as DNA: TGTGCCAGCAGCTGGGGCGGCGGGAGCTCCTACGAGCAGTACTTC.

The chain links TRBV21-1 to TRBJ2-1; the D call in the table, TRBD2, was not verified against the DNA. TRBV21-1 is classified as a pseudogene. The length of the CDR3 is 17 residues. As DNA, the CDR3 is TGTGCCAGCAGCCCCCGAGGACTAGCGGGAGGCTCAGAGGAGCAGTTCTTC. This sequence encodes CASSPRGLAGGSEEQFF.

V is TRBV27 and J is TRBJ1-2; tentatively, D is TRBD1 (5 bases). V lost 6 bases to trimming and J lost 7 bases, with 12 bases between them. The CDR3 is 12 residues long. From germline, CDR1 is MNHEY and CDR2 SMNVEV (reference sequence). In nucleotides, the CDR3 is TGTGCCAGCAGAGGAGGGGTGGGTGGCTACACCTTC. It encodes CASRGGVGGYTF.

This clone appeared once. This rearrangement joins TRBV5-6 to TRBJ2-1, with D perhaps matching TRBD2 (5 bases). Trimming left V 3 bases short and J 8 bases short, with 15 bases between. The CDR3 is made up of 14 amino acids. Germline CDR1 reads SGHDT; CDR2 reads YYEEEE. CDR3 amino acids: CASSYGTGSDEQFF. The CDR3 nucleotides are TGTGCCAGCAGCTATGGAACGGGGTCCGATGAGCAGTTCTTC.

This chain links TRBV27 with TRBJ2-7, with TRBD2 matching 13 bases. The CDR3 sequence is 15 residues long. Trimming cost V 6 bases and J 9 bases; bases outside gene matches: 11. CDR1 and CDR2 (germline): MNHEY, SMNVEV (reference sequence). CDR3 bases: TGTGCCAGCAGATTTACTAGCGGGAGGGCCGTAGTGCAGTACTTC. Translating it yields CASRFTSGRAVVQYF.

The CDR3 DNA reads TGTGCCAGCAGCCCCAGGGGATTTGGGACTGAAGCTTTCTTT. It encodes CASSPRGFGTEAFF. This chain joins TRBV5-6 and TRBJ1-1; a possible D gene is TRBD1 (6 bases). The V gene lost 4 bases and the J gene lost 5 bases, with 15 bases spanning the gap. CDR1 is SGHDT, CDR2 YYEEEE, per germline. The CDR3 sequence is 14 residues long.

V is TRBV28 and J is TRBJ2-1, with D possibly matching TRBD2 (6 bases). Germline assignment: CDR1 MDHEN and CDR2 SYDVKM. There are 14 residues in the CDR3. Trimming removed 7 bases from V and 4 bases from J, with 14 bases in between. This CDR3 reads CASISAGLYNEQFF. The CDR3 nucleotides read TGTGCCAGCATTTCGGCGGGACTGTACAATGAGCAGTTCTTC.

This chain connects TRBV29-1 to TRBJ2-5; 7 bases fit TRBD1. Germline CDR1 SQVTM, CDR2 ANQGSEA. The CDR3 consists of 12 residues. J was trimmed by 7 bases and V by 4 bases; bases with no gene match: 6. The CDR3 protein is CSVATGERTQYF. The CDR3 DNA follows: TGCAGCGTTGCCACAGGGGAGAGGACCCAGTACTTC. Full variable domain (rest looked up from reference TRBV29-1 and TRBJ2-5): SAVISQKPSRDICQRGTSLTIQCQVDSQVTMMFWYRQQPGQSLTLIATANQGSEATYESGFVIDKFPISRPNLTFSTLTVSNMSPEDSSIYLCSVATGERTQYFGPGTRLLVL.

This chain links TRBV3-1 (or the pseudogene TRBV3-2) with TRBJ2-2; D remains unclear. The CDR3 is 14 residues long. CDR1 is LGHDT, CDR2 YNNKEL, per germline (reference sequence). Trimming cost V 1 base and J 6 bases, with 9 bases left between them. CDR3 in DNA: TGTGCCAGCAGCCAAGCTCGGGTTCCCGGGGAGCTGTTTTTT. Amino acids: CASSQARVPGELFF.

The V gene is TRBV19, the J gene TRBJ1-4, with 7 positions matching TRBD1. From germline, CDR1 is LNHDA and CDR2 SQIVND (reference sequence). V lost 4 bases to trimming and J lost 6 bases; unmatched junction nucleotides: 2. This CDR3 contains 13 residues. CDR3 amino acids: CASSTGQDEKLFF. The DNA of the CDR3 is TGTGCCAGTAGTACCGGACAGGATGAAAAACTGTTTTTT.

This rearrangement joins TRBV11-2 to TRBJ1-1; D possibly corresponds to TRBD1 (6 bases). The length of the CDR3 is 14 residues. CDR1 SGHAT and CDR2 FQNNGV come from the germline V gene. V gave up 5 bases and J gave up 7 bases, with 17 bases separating them. The CDR3 sequence is CASSPAVGRGEAFF. The CDR3 DNA sequence: TGTGCCAGCAGCCCCGCGGTTGGCAGGGGTGAAGCTTTCTTT.

The CDR3 region is CASTVTGQGNTEAFF. CDR3 DNA: TGTGCCAGCACAGTTACCGGACAGGGCAACACTGAAGCTTTCTTT. The rearrangement links TRBV6-5 to TRBJ1-1; 8 nucleotides match TRBD1. Trimming removed 7 bases from V and 2 bases from J; junction bases left unmatched: 9. Germline CDR1 is MNHEY and CDR2 is SVGAGI. This CDR3 comprises 15 residues.

V usage is TRBV6-5 and J usage is TRBJ2-7; TRBD1 might be the D (5 bases). Trimming pared 2 bases from V and 12 bases from J, leaving 23 bases between. The CDR3 loop spans 15 amino acids. Germline-derived CDR1 and CDR2 are MNHEY and SVGAGI. Here the CDR3 DNA reads TGTGCCAGCAGTTACAAAAACAGCAGGGAACCCTTTTGGTACTTC. As protein: CASSYKNSREPFWYF.

The chain couples TRBV29-1 to TRBJ1-2, with 9 bases aligning to TRBD1. Germline V lookup: CDR1 SQVTM, CDR2 ANQGSEA. The CDR3 extends over 13 amino acids. With V trimmed by 5 bases and J by 8 bases, 9 bases remained unmatched. CDR3 nucleotides: TGCAGCGTTTACACAGGGGGCGCTGGGGGCTACACCTTC. Translated, it gives CSVYTGGAGGYTF.

V gene TRBV7-2 combines with J gene TRBJ2-3; TRBD2 aligns across 7 bases. The length of the CDR3 is 14 residues. Germline loops: CDR1 SGHTA, CDR2 FQGNSA. The junction had 6 bases not matched to a gene; V was cut back by 3 bases and J by 6 bases. In DNA form, the CDR3 reads TGTGCCAGCAGCTTGGGACTACCTTTCGATACGCAGTATTTT. This translates into CASSLGLPFDTQYF.